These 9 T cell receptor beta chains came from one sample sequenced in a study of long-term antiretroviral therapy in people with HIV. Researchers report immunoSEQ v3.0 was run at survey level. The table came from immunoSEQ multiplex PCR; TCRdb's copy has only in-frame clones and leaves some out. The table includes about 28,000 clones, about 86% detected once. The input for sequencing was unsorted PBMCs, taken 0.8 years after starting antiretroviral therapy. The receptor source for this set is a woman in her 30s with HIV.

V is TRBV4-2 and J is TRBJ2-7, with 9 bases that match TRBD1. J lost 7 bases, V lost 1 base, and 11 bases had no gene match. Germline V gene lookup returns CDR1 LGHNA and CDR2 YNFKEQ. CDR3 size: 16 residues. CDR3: CASSQGRGTGLGEQYF. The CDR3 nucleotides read TGTGCCAGCAGCCAAGGACGCGGGACAGGGTTGGGGGAGCAGTACTTC.

The CDR3 DNA is TGTGCCAGCAGCTTGGCTGGGGACAGTGTTGGTACAGATACGCAGTATTTT. Its protein product is CASSLAGDSVGTDTQYF. The chain is built from TRBV5-4 and TRBJ2-3; 7 positions match TRBD1. Trimming took 0 bases from V and 3 from J; bases not matched to a gene: 10. This CDR3 is 17 amino acids long. Germline V gene lookup returns CDR1 SGHNT and CDR2 YYREEE (reference sequence).

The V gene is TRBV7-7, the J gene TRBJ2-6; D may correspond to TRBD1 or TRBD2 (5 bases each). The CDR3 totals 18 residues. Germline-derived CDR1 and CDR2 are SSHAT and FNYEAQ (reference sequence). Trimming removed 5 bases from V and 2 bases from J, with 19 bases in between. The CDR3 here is CASSPGPFGEAGANVLTF. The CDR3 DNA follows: TGTGCCAGCAGCCCGGGGCCATTCGGTGAGGCTGGGGCCAACGTCCTGACTTTC.

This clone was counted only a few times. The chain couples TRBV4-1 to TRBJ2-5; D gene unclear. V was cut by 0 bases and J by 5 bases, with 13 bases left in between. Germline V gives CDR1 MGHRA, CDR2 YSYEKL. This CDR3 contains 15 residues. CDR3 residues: CASSQEGRGRETQYF. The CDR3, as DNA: TGCGCCAGCAGCCAAGAAGGGCGTGGTCGGGAGACCCAGTACTTC.

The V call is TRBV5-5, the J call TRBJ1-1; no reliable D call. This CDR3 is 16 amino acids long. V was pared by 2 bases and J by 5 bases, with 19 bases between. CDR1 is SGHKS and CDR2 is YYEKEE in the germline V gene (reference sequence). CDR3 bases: TGTGCCAGCAGCTTTCTCGATCCTCGTCGTCGTACTGAAGCTTTCTTT. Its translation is CASSFLDPRRRTEAFF.

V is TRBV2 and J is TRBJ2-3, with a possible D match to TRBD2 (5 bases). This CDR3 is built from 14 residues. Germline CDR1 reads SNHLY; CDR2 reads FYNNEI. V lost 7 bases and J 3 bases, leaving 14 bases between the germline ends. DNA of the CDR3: TGTGCCAGCATCCGGTCTAGCAGGACAGATACGCAGTATTTT. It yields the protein CASIRSSRTDTQYF. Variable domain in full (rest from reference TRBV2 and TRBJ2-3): EPEVTQTPSHQVTQMGQEVILRCVPISNHLYFYWYRQILGQKVEFLVSFYNNEISEKSEIFDDQFSVERPDGSNFTLKIRSTKLEDSAMYFCASIRSSRTDTQYFGPGTRLTVL.

CDR3 amino acids: CASSSLQNTEAFF. The CDR3 nucleotides are TGCGCCAGCAGCTCCCTTCAAAACACTGAAGCTTTCTTT. This sequence joins TRBV5-1 and TRBJ1-1; unclear D gene. The CDR3 covers 13 residues. V lost 3 bases and J 2 bases, leaving 8 bases between the germline ends. CDR1 SGHRS and CDR2 YFSETQ come from the germline V gene. Drawing the rest from reference TRBV5-1 and TRBJ1-1, the complete variable domain is KAGVTQTPRYLIKTRGQQVTLSCSPISGHRSVSWYQQTPGQGLQFLFEYFSETQRNKGNFPGRFSGRQFSNSRSEMNVSTLELGDSALYLCASSSLQNTEAFFGQGTRLTVV.

In DNA, the CDR3 is TGTGCCAGCAGCTTCCAGGACTACAATGAGCAGTTCTTC. Translating gives CASSFQDYNEQFF. This chain uses TRBV7-6 with TRBJ2-1; D is uncertain. CDR3 length equals 13 residues. The germline gives CDR1 SGHVS, CDR2 FNYEAQ. V was shortened by 3 bases and J by 3 bases, with 6 bases between the two germline ends.

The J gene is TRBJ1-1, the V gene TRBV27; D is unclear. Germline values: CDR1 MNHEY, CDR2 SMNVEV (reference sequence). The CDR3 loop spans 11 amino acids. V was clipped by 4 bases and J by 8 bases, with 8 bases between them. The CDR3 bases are TGTGCCAGCAGTTCCCCCAGAGAAGCTTTCTTT. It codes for CASSSPREAFF.